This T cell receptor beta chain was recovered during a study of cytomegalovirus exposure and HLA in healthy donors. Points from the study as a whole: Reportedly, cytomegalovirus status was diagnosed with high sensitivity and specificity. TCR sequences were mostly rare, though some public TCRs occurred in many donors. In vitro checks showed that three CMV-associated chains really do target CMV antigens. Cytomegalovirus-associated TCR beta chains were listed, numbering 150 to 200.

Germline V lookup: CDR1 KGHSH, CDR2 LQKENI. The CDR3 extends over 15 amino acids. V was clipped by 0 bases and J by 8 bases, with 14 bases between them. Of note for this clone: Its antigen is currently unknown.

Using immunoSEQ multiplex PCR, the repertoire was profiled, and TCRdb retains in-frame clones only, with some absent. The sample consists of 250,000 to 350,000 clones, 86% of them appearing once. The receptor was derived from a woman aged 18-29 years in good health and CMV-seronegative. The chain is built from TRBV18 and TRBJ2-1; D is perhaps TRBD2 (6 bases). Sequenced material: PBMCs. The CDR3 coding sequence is TGTGCCAGCTCACCACCCATTCGCGGGGTGTATGAGCAGTTCTTC. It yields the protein CASSPPIRGVYEQFF.